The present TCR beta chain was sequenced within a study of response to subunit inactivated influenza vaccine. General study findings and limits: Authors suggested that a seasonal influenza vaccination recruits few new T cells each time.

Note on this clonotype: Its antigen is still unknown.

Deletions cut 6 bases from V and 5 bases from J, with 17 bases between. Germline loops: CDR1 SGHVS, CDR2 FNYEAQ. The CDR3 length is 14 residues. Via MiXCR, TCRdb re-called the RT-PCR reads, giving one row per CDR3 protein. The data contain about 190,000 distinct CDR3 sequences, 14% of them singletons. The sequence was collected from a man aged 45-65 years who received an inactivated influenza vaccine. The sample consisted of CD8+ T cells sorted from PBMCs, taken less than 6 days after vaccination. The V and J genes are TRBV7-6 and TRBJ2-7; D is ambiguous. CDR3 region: CASSQTIGFHEQYF. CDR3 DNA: TGTGCCAGCAGTCAGACGATCGGGTTTCACGAGCAGTACTTC.